The sequence of this T cell receptor (beta chain) was determined in a study of T cell responses to AZD1222 COVID-19 vaccine. Note on this clone: Its antigen is undetermined.

Study-level points and caveats: There were mostly white British donors and more females than males, and clonal diversity was possibly underestimated. The repertoires were collected only after the peak T cell response. Per reports, nearly half of all spike-specific TCRs target regions that are unmutated in variants. Of the AZD1222 recipients, only six were seropositive at baseline.

TCRdb keeps only in-frame clones here, not all; method: immunoSEQ multiplex PCR. The sample has around 110,000 clones; 70% to 90% are singletons. With 0 bases removed from V and 6 bases from J, the gap between germline ends came to 5 bases. Germline-derived CDR1 and CDR2 are DFQATT and SNEGSKA (reference sequence). The CDR3 runs 11 residues. The V and J genes are TRBV20-1 and TRBJ1-1, with D hard to call. This receptor was obtained from an adult in good health. The sequences come from peripheral blood, collected on day 0 of MenACWY control vaccination. This CDR3 reads CSARDPPEAFF. The DNA for the CDR3 is TGCAGTGCTAGAGATCCCCCTGAAGCTTTCTTT.